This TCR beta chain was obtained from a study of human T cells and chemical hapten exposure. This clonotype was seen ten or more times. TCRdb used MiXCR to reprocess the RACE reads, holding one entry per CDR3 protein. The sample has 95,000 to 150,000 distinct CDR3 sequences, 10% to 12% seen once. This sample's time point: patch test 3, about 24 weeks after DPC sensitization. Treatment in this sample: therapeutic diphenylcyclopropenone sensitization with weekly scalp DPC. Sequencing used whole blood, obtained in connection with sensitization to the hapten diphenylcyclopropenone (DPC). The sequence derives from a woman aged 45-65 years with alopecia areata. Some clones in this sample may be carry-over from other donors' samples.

CDR3 residues: CASSLARSETQYF. In DNA, the CDR3 is TGTGCCAGCAGCTTAGCGAGATCAGAGACCCAGTACTTC. The chain has TRBV7-9 and TRBJ2-5; D remains ambiguous. V gave up 0 bases and J gave up 4 bases, with 6 bases separating them. There are 13 residues in the CDR3. CDR1 SEHNR and CDR2 FQNEAQ come from the germline V gene (reference sequence).